The 2 T cell receptor beta chains below come from one sample, sequenced in a study of blood T cell repertoires in COVID-19. Generated by immunoSEQ multiplex PCR, the TCRdb table keeps only in-frame clones and is missing some. The table has about 160,000 clones, 65% to 85% seen once. The sequencing sample was made of peripheral blood. Receptors originate from an elderly woman with active or convalescent COVID-19.

The V call is TRBV6-4, the J call TRBJ2-2; the D is unclear. Germline values: CDR1 MRHNA, CDR2 SNTAGT. The CDR3 runs 10 residues. The ends were cut back, 10 bases at V and 3 bases at J, with 3 bases in the middle. CDR3 sequence: CATHTGELFF. DNA for the CDR3: TGTGCCACTCACACCGGGGAGCTGTTTTTT.

J is TRBJ1-2 and V is TRBV5-1; 8 bases map to TRBD1. V shed 3 bases, J shed 3 bases, and the junction held 7 bases outside the gene matches. Looked up from germline, CDR1 is SGHRS and CDR2 is YFSETQ. The CDR3 has 15 residues. This CDR3 is CASSSIADRDYGYTF. The CDR3 nucleotides read TGCGCCAGCAGCTCAATCGCGGACAGGGACTATGGCTACACCTTC.